The clone carrying this T cell receptor (beta chain) has at least ten counts. Its specificity is unknown. The V end was cut by 3 bases, the J end by 2 bases, with 7 bases between. This CDR3 has 12 residues. Germline V CDR1 and CDR2: DFQATT, SNEGSKA (reference sequence). The entry originates in a study of T cells in Graves' hyperthyroidism and ophthalmopathy. Across the study: Peripheral blood draws took place at initial diagnosis, ahead of any treatment.

TCR beta CDR3 region amplification was performed from RNA transcripts. TCR CDR3 underwent first-round RT-PCR with the HTBI primer set. TCRdb processed the multiplex PCR reads anew with MiXCR; each CDR3 protein has one entry. The data show about 840,000 distinct CDR3 sequences, over 35% seen once. The study left out patients who had uncontrolled infection, other autoimmune disease, pregnancy or lactation. Fresh 10 ml peripheral blood yielded PBMCs. Regarding the study as a whole: By a 13 V-J model, ophthalmopathy was set apart from stable hyperthyroidism.

The J gene is TRBJ2-5, the V gene TRBV20-1; no reliable D call. The source material was blood. This TCR was sampled from a young man with Graves' hyperthyroidism. DNA for the CDR3: TGCAGTGCTAGTGGCTTTCAAGAGACCCAGTACTTC. It yields the protein CSASGFQETQYF.